The entry below gives a single T cell receptor beta chain sequence along with its context. Original processing notes: Amplification with reference gene primers provided the estimates of nucleated cell counts. TCRdb's copy holds only in-frame clones and misses some; the assay was immunoSEQ multiplex PCR. D and trimming were read from the DNA, whereas the V and J calls and clone size are those reported in that table. In the table there are over 95,000 clones, around 90% of which are singletons. The sample belongs to a study of blood T cell repertoires in COVID-19. Overall study: The samples span acute and convalescent COVID-19 from the United States, Italy and Spain. PBMCs, B-cell-depleted T cells, or T cells provided the cDNA or gDNA that made up the material.

Germline loops: CDR1 LGHNA, CDR2 YNFKEQ. The CDR3 length is 15 residues. The V and J ends lost 0 bases and 10 bases respectively, with 19 bases between them. The clonotype was recovered from a woman between 50 and 59 years old with acute or convalescent COVID-19. The material sequenced was peripheral blood. The chain links TRBV4-2 to TRBJ2-7, with D maybe TRBD2 (6 bases). The CDR3 loop is CASSQDQERAFGQYF. The CDR3 region has the DNA TGTGCCAGCAGCCAAGATCAAGAGCGGGCCTTCGGCCAGTACTTC.